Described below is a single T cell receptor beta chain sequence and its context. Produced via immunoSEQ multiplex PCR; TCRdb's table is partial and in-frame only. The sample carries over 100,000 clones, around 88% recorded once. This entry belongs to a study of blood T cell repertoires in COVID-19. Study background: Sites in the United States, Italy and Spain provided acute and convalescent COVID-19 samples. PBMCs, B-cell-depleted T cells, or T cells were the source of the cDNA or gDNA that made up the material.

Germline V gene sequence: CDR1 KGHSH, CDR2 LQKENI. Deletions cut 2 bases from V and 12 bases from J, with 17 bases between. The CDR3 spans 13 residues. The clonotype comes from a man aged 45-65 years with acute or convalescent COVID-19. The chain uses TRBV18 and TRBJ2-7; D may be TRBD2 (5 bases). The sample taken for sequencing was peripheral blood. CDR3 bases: TGTGCCAGCTCACCAAGGCACAGTATGGGAGTGTACTTC. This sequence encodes CASSPRHSMGVYF.